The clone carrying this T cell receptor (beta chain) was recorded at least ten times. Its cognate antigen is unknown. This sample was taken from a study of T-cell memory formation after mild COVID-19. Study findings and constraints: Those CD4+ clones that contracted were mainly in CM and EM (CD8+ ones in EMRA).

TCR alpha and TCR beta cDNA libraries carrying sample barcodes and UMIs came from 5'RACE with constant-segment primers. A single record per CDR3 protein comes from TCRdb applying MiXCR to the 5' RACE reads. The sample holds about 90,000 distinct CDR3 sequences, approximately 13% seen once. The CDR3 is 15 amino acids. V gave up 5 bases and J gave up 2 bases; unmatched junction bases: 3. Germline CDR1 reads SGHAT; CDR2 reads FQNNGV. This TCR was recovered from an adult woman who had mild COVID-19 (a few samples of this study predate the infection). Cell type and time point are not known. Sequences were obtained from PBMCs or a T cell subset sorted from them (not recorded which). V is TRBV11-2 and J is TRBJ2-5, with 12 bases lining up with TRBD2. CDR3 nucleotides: TGTGCCAGCAGCGCTAGCGGGGGGGAACAAGAGACCCAGTACTTC. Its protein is CASSASGGEQETQYF.